This TCR beta chain is from a study of T cell repertoires in ileal Crohn's disease. Study at large: Every patient was operated on for stricturing (about 60%) or penetrating (roughly 39%) complications. About half of patients got postoperative therapy: about twelve thiopurines, approximately 18 anti-TNF.

Note on this clone: What it binds is unknown.

Whole-study results and caveats: Compared with non-smokers, active smokers at surgery showed more clonal expansions.

V gave up 2 bases and J gave up 8 bases, with 15 bases separating them. The germline V gene encodes CDR1 WNHNN and CDR2 SYGVQD (reference sequence). CDR3 length: 15 residues. Measured with immunoSEQ multiplex PCR; TCRdb has only the in-frame clones, and not every one. The sample records around 6,000 clones, around 87% being singletons. Before sorting, lamina propria lymphocytes were separated from surgical specimens by density gradient. What was sequenced was CD4+ T cells from ileum. V usage is TRBV10-1 and J usage is TRBJ1-4; no definite D call. The source of this sequence is an adult with Crohn's disease. Some clones in this sample may be carry-over from other donors' samples. The CDR3 is CASSENCTGNEKLFF. For the CDR3, the DNA is TGCGCCAGCAGTGAGAATTGCACGGGGAACGAAAAACTGTTTTTT.